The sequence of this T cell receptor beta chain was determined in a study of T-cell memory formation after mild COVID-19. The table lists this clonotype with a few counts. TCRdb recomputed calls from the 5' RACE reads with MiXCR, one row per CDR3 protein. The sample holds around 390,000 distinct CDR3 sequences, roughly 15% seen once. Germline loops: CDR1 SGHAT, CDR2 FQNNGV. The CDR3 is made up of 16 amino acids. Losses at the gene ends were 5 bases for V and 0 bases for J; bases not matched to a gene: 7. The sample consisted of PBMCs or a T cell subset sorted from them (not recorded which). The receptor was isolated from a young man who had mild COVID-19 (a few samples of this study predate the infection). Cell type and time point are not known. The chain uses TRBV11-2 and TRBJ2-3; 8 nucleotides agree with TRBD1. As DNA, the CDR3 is TGTGCCAGCAGCCCCAGGGGGCTAGGGAGCACAGATACGCAGTATTTT. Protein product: CASSPRGLGSTDTQYF.